Listed below are T cell receptor beta chains from one sample, sequenced in a study of glioma-infiltrating T cells after dendritic cell vaccination. Clones were read by immunoSEQ multiplex PCR, and TCRdb kept only the in-frame ones, dropping some. Of about 100,000 clones detected, 79% appear once; the ten largest clones hold around 6%. Source: blood, taken before dendritic cell vaccination. All receptors derive from a human donor with glioblastoma. CDR3s include the opening cysteine and the closing phenylalanine or tryptophan. D genes are given only for firm matches. Size values are once, few and many counts, or a class for expanded clones, and some rows have none.

>NA|TRBV9|TRBJ1-1|NA
CASSVGGLVNTEAFF
TGTGCCAGCAGCGTAGGGGGGCTGGTGAACACTGAAGCTTTCTTT
>TRBD1|TRBV28|TRBJ2-7|NA
CASSNSRTGDYEQYF
TGTGCCAGCAGCAATTCCCGGACAGGGGACTACGAGCAGTACTTC
>TRBD1|TRBV10-2|TRBJ1-1|NA
CASKIPGQGAEAFF
TGCGCCAGCAAGATACCGGGACAGGGGGCCGAAGCTTTCTTT
>NA|TRBV30|TRBJ1-4|once
CAWSVRGGEKLFF
TGTGCCTGGAGTGTAAGGGGGGGTGAAAAACTGTTTTTT
>TRBD1|TRBV7-9|TRBJ1-4|NA
CASRGRVGEKLFF
TGTGCCAGTAGGGGGCGGGTTGGTGAAAAACTGTTTTTT
>TRBD2|TRBV10-3|TRBJ2-1|few
CAITRASGTYDEQFF
TGTGCCATCACCCGGGCTAGCGGGACTTACGATGAGCAGTTCTTC
>TRBD2|TRBV5-1|TRBJ2-7|NA
CASSWDPSGGPYEQYF
TGCGCCAGCAGCTGGGACCCTAGCGGGGGCCCCTACGAGCAGTACTTC
>NA|TRBV30|TRBJ2-1|NA
CAWNLEGSLYNEQFF
TGTGCCTGGAACCTGGAGGGAAGTCTGTACAATGAGCAGTTCTTC
>TRBD2|TRBV6-6|TRBJ2-7|NA
CASSGIYEQYF
TGTGCCAGTAGCGGGATTTACGAGCAGTACTTC
>TRBD2|TRBV5-1|TRBJ2-3|NA
CASTRAGVVDTDTQYF
TGCGCCAGCACGCGAGCGGGGGTCGTTGACACAGATACGCAGTATTTT
>TRBD2|TRBV5-4|TRBJ2-1|few
CASSLTAGGPDEQFF
TGTGCCAGCAGCTTGACAGCGGGGGGGCCAGATGAGCAGTTCTTC
>TRBD1|TRBV7-8|TRBJ1-2|few
CASSLVLRRTGGGYTF
TGTGCCAGCAGCTTGGTTCTAAGGAGGACAGGGGGTGGCTACACCTTC
>TRBD2|TRBV19|TRBJ2-5|NA
CASSVRLALQETQYF
TGTGCCAGTAGTGTCCGACTAGCGCTCCAAGAGACCCAGTACTTC
>TRBD1|TRBV27|TRBJ2-7|NA
CASSSDRVQWQYF
TGTGCCAGCAGTTCAGACAGGGTGCAATGGCAGTACTTC
>NA|TRBV6-5|TRBJ1-6|NA
CASSYGEGSPLHF
TGTGCCAGCAGTTACGGGGAGGGTTCACCCCTCCACTTT
>TRBD1|TRBV18|TRBJ1-2|NA
CASSAGQGANYGYTF
TGTGCCAGCTCAGCCGGACAGGGGGCAAACTATGGCTACACCTTC
>TRBD1|TRBV6-5|TRBJ1-3|NA
CASSYRGRSGNTIYF
TGTGCCAGCAGTTACAGGGGGCGCTCTGGAAACACCATATATTTT
>NA|TRBV6-6|TRBJ1-5|NA
CASSGPDSYQPQHF
TGTGCCAGCAGTGGCCCGGACAGTTATCAGCCCCAGCATTTT
>NA|TRBV6-6|TRBJ1-3|NA
CASSPLENTIYF
TGTGCCAGCAGTCCCTTAGAAAACACCATATATTTT
>TRBD1|TRBV7-9|TRBJ1-2|NA
CASSLYVGGPPDYTF
TGTGCCAGCAGCTTATATGTAGGGGGCCCCCCGGACTACACCTTC
>NA|TRBV18|TRBJ2-4|once
CASSPGGQRRYF
TGCGCCAGCTCACCAGGAGGGCAGCGTCGGTACTTC
>TRBD1|TRBV5-4|TRBJ1-3|few
CASSLTGGGNTIYF
TGTGCCAGCAGCTTGACAGGGGGTGGAAACACCATATATTTT
>TRBD1|TRBV19|TRBJ1-2|few
CASSIGDSYGYTF
TGTGCCAGTAGTATTGGGGACAGCTATGGCTACACCTTC
>NA|TRBV15|TRBJ1-2|NA
CATSDSNYGYTF
TGTGCCACCAGCGACAGTAACTATGGCTACACCTTC
>TRBD2|TRBV9|TRBJ2-3|few
CASSIGLAGTDTQYF
TGTGCCAGCAGCATAGGACTAGCGGGCACAGATACGCAGTATTTT
>NA|TRBV20-1|TRBJ1-2|NA
CSARWLGYTF
TGCAGTGCTAGGTGGCTGGGCTACACCTTC
>NA|TRBV6-4|TRBJ1-5|NA
CASSDPPRGARQPQHF
TGTGCCAGCAGTGACCCGCCGCGGGGGGCCCGGCAGCCCCAGCATTTT
>TRBD2|TRBV11-3|TRBJ2-1|once
CASSPRGSGSSYNEQFF
TGTGCCAGCAGCCCACGTGGTAGCGGGAGCTCCTACAATGAGCAGTTCTTC
>NA|TRBV10-3|TRBJ1-6|NA
CAISDYGSFSNSPLHF
TGTGCCATCAGTGATTACGGTTCCTTCTCCAATTCACCCCTCCACTTT
>NA|TRBV6-5|TRBJ2-6|NA
CASSYPQAGANVLTF
TGTGCCAGCAGTTACCCCCAGGCTGGGGCCAACGTCCTGACTTTC
>TRBD2|TRBV6-6|TRBJ2-3|once
CASTDPSGGAIDTQYF
TGTGCCAGCACCGACCCTAGCGGGGGGGCCATAGATACGCAGTATTTT
>TRBD1|TRBV5-1|TRBJ2-2|NA
CASSWTGVGTGELFF
TGCGCCAGCAGCTGGACAGGGGTGGGGACCGGGGAGCTGTTTTTT
>TRBD1|TRBV7-7|TRBJ1-1|NA
CASSQIQTGGFTEAFF
TGTGCTAGCAGCCAAATACAGACAGGGGGATTCACTGAAGCTTTCTTT
>NA|TRBV4-1|TRBJ1-2|NA
CASSQARNYGYTF
TGCGCCAGCAGCCAAGCCCGGAACTATGGCTACACCTTC
>NA|TRBV9|TRBJ2-7|NA
CASSVGGGSPYEQYF
TGTGCCAGCAGCGTAGGCGGCGGGTCTCCCTACGAGCAGTACTTC
>NA|TRBV30|TRBJ2-7|NA
CAWSVNYRGFPYEQYF
TGTGCCTGGAGTGTAAATTATAGGGGGTTCCCCTACGAGCAGTACTTC
>NA|TRBV27|TRBJ2-7|NA
CASSFGLLYEQYF
TGTGCCAGCAGTTTCGGTCTTCTATACGAGCAGTACTTC
>TRBD1|TRBV6-1|TRBJ1-5|NA
CASSEAGGILNQPQHF
TGTGCCAGCAGTGAGGCAGGGGGTATTCTTAATCAGCCCCAGCATTTT
>TRBD1|TRBV6-5|TRBJ1-2|once
CASSYSDRDGYTF
TGTGCCAGCAGTTACTCCGACAGGGATGGCTACACCTTC
>TRBD1|TRBV30|TRBJ2-7|NA
CAWSVQGRSFPYF
TGTGCCTGGAGTGTACAGGGGCGCAGTTTCCCGTACTTC
>TRBD2|TRBV7-9|TRBJ2-1|once
CASSSFEREAHNEQFF
TGTGCCAGCAGCTCCTTTGAGCGGGAGGCCCACAATGAGCAGTTCTTC
>NA|TRBV5-1|TRBJ2-1|NA
CASSRNGELHNEQFF
TGCGCCAGCAGCCGGAACGGGGAACTCCACAATGAGCAGTTCTTC
>NA|TRBV30|TRBJ2-7|NA
CAWSIDDWDEQYF
TGTGCCTGGAGTATAGATGACTGGGACGAGCAGTACTTC
>NA|TRBV27|TRBJ1-6|NA
CASRQQGSSYNSPLHF
TGTGCCAGCAGGCAACAGGGAAGCTCCTATAATTCACCCCTCCACTTT
>TRBD1|TRBV6-6|TRBJ1-1|NA
CASSPETVGQDLEAFF
TGTGCCAGCAGCCCTGAAACCGTGGGACAGGACCTTGAAGCTTTCTTT